The T cell receptor (beta chain) described here comes from a study of T cell responses to AZD1222 COVID-19 vaccine. General study points: Spike as a whole was targeted by vaccine-associated CD4 TCRs, dominant at 160-218 and 743-854.

CDR3 length: 18 amino acids. Germline V gene lookup returns CDR1 MDHEN and CDR2 SYDVKM. With 5 bases clipped from V and 4 bases from J, the junction kept 16 bases outside the gene matches. Points on this clone: What it recognizes is unknown.

TCRdb's copy holds only in-frame clones and misses some; the assay was immunoSEQ multiplex PCR. The sample lists 150,000 to 200,000 clones, about 90% seen once, with about 6% in the top ten. V usage is TRBV28 and J usage is TRBJ2-7; 11 bases match TRBD2. The clonotype originates from an adult who received the AZD1222 COVID-19 vaccine. Sequencing was performed on peripheral blood, taken 28 days after the second AZD1222 dose. This CDR3 reads CASSPTGGSGRARYEQYF. In DNA, the CDR3 is TGTGCCAGCAGTCCGACAGGGGGTAGCGGGAGGGCCAGGTACGAGCAGTACTTC. The variable domain in full, with the rest retrieved from reference TRBV28 and TRBJ2-7, is DVKVTQSSRYLVKRTGEKVFLECVQDMDHENMFWYRQDPGLGLRLIYFSYDVKMKEKGDIPEGYSVSREKKERFSLILESASTNQTSMYLCASSPTGGSGRARYEQYFGPGTRLTVT.